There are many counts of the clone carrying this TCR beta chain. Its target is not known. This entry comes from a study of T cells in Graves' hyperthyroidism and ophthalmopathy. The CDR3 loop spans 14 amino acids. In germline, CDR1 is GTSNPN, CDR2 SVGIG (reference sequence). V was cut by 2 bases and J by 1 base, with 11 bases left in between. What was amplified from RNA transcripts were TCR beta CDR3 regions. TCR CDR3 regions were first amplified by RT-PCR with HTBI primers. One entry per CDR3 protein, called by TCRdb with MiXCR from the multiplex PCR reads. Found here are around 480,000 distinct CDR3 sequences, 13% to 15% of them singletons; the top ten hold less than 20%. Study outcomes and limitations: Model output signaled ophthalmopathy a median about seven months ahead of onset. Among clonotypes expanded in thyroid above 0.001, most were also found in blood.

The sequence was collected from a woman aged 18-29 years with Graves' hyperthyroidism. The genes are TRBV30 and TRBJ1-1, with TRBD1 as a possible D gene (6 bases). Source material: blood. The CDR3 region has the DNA TGTGCCTGGAGTAGCAGAGGGGGGAACACTGAAGCTTTCTTT. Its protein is CAWSSRGGNTEAFF.